This T cell receptor (beta chain) was found in a study of graft-versus-host responses after intestinal transplantation. Study-wide results and caveats: Levels of circulating GvH clones at their peak were associated with early post-transplant HvG declines.

As to this clone: The antigen remains undetermined.

Using immunoSEQ multiplex PCR, the repertoire was profiled, and TCRdb retains in-frame clones only, with some absent. Of more than 85,000 clones listed, 85% to 95% are singletons. The V and J ends lost 1 base and 5 bases respectively, with 7 bases between them. Germline V gene lookup returns CDR1 SGHTA and CDR2 FQGTGA. The CDR3 is 13 residues long. The sample here was unstimulated CD8+ T cells sorted from spleen or lymph node cells, taken before transplant. This chain uses TRBV7-3 with TRBJ2-3; weak D call: TRBD2 (5 bases). The sequence was collected from a human donor who was the organ donor for an intestinal transplant. The CDR3 nucleotides read TGTGCCAGCAGCTTAAATCGGGAAGATACGCAGTATTTT. Residues: CASSLNREDTQYF.